These T cell receptor beta chains were read from a single sample in a study of T cells in Graves' hyperthyroidism and ophthalmopathy. MiXCR, run by TCRdb on the multiplex PCR reads, gives a single entry per CDR3 protein. Of hundreds of thousands of distinct CDR3 sequences in the sample, about 17% were seen once. The sequenced sample consisted of blood. These receptors all come from a man aged 35 to 55 with Graves' hyperthyroidism. Both conserved end residues are trimmed from each CDR3. Each record gives: V gene, CDR3 protein.

TRBV20-1,SAATTSGGHTDTQY
TRBV30,AWSVWGPKTETQY
TRBV5-5,ASSPQMRTQETQY
TRBV7-2,ASSYRTGSNYGYT
TRBV4-3,ASSRSGLAGFTGELF
TRBV29-1,SVERDRGLHEQF
TRBV10-1,ASRGSDHAEQY
TRBV5-4,ASSQFSGVGQETQY
TRBV4-2,ASSRPTTEAF
TRBV15,ASRMGLAGLTSYNEQF
TRBV4-2,ASSRSETPYNEQF
TRBV7-8,ASRPLPETAPSGANVLT
TRBV10-3,AIMGTSGGNEQF
TRBV20-1,SARLRTGGSSAGANVLT
TRBV30,AWSNPRDSTDTQY
TRBV7-3,ASSPQRGRTDTQY
TRBV5-1,ASSLMDSYNEQF
TRBV7-9,ASSKPGLAKNIQY
TRBV19,ASSPIGLGLGVQETQY
TRBV27,ASSQRTEYNEQF
TRBV7-9,ASGDRATDTQY
TRBV2,ASNRGLTSGANVLT
TRBV7-9,ASSHWDRDYGYT
TRBV7-9,ASGGVSAGYEQY
TRBV7-8,ASSSQRSDRTSGRYNEQF
TRBV7-2,ASSPAGLVGNEQF
TRBV3-1,ASSQGAGATSYNEQF
TRBV27,ASSLLAGYGTEAF